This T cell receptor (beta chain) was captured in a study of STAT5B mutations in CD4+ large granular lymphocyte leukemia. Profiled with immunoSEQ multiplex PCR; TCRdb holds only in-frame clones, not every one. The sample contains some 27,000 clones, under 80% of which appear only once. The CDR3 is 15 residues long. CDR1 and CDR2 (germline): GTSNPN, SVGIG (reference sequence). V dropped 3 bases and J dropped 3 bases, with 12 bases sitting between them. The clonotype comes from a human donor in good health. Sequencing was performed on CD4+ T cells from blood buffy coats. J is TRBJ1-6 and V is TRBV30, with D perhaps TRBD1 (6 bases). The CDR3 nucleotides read TGTGCCTGGAGGCCGGGACACCTCTATAATTCACCCCTCCACTTT. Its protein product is CAWRPGHLYNSPLHF.